This entry lists 17 T cell receptor beta chains sequenced from one sample in a study of cytomegalovirus exposure and HLA in healthy donors. Clones were sequenced by immunoSEQ multiplex PCR, and TCRdb holds only the in-frame ones, with some missing. The table shows fewer than 350,000 clones, with 88% occurring only once. Specimen: PBMCs. The receptors come from a woman aged 18-29 years in good health and CMV-seronegative.

This chain connects TRBV6-1 to TRBJ2-7, with 7 nucleotides matching TRBD2. Looked up from germline, CDR1 is MNHNS and CDR2 is SASEGT. The CDR3 runs to 16 residues. V was clipped by 4 bases and J by 2 bases; unmatched bases: 11. Written as DNA, the CDR3 is TGTGCCAGCAGTGGAGCGGGGCAGTCAAGGACCTACGAGCAGTACTTC. Translation: CASSGAGQSRTYEQYF.

The CDR3 here is CASSPTGGFGGYTF. In DNA form, the CDR3 reads TGTGCCAGCAGCCCTACAGGGGGATTTGGTGGCTACACCTTC. The rearrangement joins TRBV28 to TRBJ1-2, with 8 bases lining up with TRBD1. This CDR3 is 14 amino acids long. Germline V lookup: CDR1 MDHEN, CDR2 SYDVKM. With V trimmed by 6 bases and J by 7 bases, 10 bases remained unmatched.

The CDR3 region is CASSIRGDREDEQYF. CDR3 DNA: TGTGCCAGTAGTATCCGCGGGGACAGGGAGGACGAGCAGTACTTC. The chain is built from TRBV19 and TRBJ2-7; TRBD1 aligns across 9 bases. The CDR3 is 15 residues long. The germline V gene encodes CDR1 LNHDA and CDR2 SQIVND (reference sequence). Germline trimming cut 3 bases from V and 5 bases from J; bases unmatched to any gene: 8.

This chain uses TRBV9 with TRBJ2-1, with TRBD2 identical over 7 bases. Germline V gene data show CDR1 as SGDLS and CDR2 as YYNGEE. Trimming at V came to 0 bases and at J to 10 bases, leaving 19 bases not matched to a gene. This CDR3 contains 18 residues. The CDR3 is CASSVAPLGAGLSSEQFF. In DNA, the CDR3 is TGTGCCAGCAGCGTAGCCCCCCTTGGAGCGGGACTATCTTCGGAGCAGTTCTTC.

As concerns this clone: Compared with germline, one end of the junction differs, possibly owing to a read error. The V and J genes are TRBV5-1 and TRBJ2-1; possibly TRBD1 for D (6 bases). CDR3 length: 14 residues. Germline CDR1 is SGHRS and CDR2 is YFSETQ. The CDR3 protein is CASRLGQAGNEQFF. CDR3 nucleotide sequence: TGCGCCAGCAGGTTGGGACAAGCAGGCAATGAGCAGTTCTTC. The complete variable domain, with remaining parts taken from reference TRBV5-1 and TRBJ2-1, reads KAGVTQTPRYLIKTRGQQVTLSCSPISGHRSVSWYQQTPGQGLQFLFEYFSETQRNKGNFPGRFSGRQFSNSRSEMNVSTLELGDSALYLCASRLGQAGNEQFFGPGTRLTVL.

This clone was seen a handful of times. The rearrangement joins TRBV7-9 to TRBJ1-2, with D possibly TRBD1 on 5 matching bases. The V end lost 0 bases, the J end lost 6 bases, and 11 bases lay between the germline ends. The CDR3 extends over 14 amino acids. CDR1 is SEHNR and CDR2 is FQNEAQ in the germline V gene (reference sequence). This CDR3 is CASSLAQGTDGYTF. The CDR3 DNA sequence: TGTGCCAGCAGCTTAGCTCAAGGGACTGATGGCTACACCTTC.

The chain uses TRBV19 and TRBJ1-1; no clear D. The CDR3 is made up of 15 amino acids. V lost 7 bases to trimming and J lost 8 bases, with 23 bases between them. Germline V gene lookup returns CDR1 LNHDA and CDR2 SQIVND (reference sequence). The DNA of the CDR3 is TGTGCCAGTACCAAGAACCGAGGAGTAGCTGACGAAGCTTTCTTT. Its translation is CASTKNRGVADEAFF. The full variable domain, rest sourced from reference TRBV19 and TRBJ1-1, is DGGITQSPKYLFRKEGQNVTLSCEQNLNHDAMYWYRQDPGQGLRLIYYSQIVNDFQKGDIAEGYSVSREKKESFPLTVTSAQKNPTAFYLCASTKNRGVADEAFFGQGTRLTVV.

The table lists this clone with a count of one. The CDR3 DNA follows: TGCGCCAGCAGTAGATCCGGACTAGCGCTTGTCGAGCAGTACTTC. Residues: CASSRSGLALVEQYF. The V gene is TRBV10-1, the J gene TRBJ2-7; 9 bases fit TRBD2. The CDR3 is made up of 15 amino acids. Germline V gene data show CDR1 as WNHNN and CDR2 as SYGVQD (reference sequence). V was clipped by 5 bases and J by 6 bases; unmatched bases: 11.

The chain joins TRBV27 to TRBJ2-1; TRBD2 aligns across 11 bases. The trim removed 0 bases at V and 5 bases at J, leaving 12 bases unmatched. The CDR3 runs to 19 residues. In germline, CDR1 is MNHEY, CDR2 SMNVEV (reference sequence). CDR3 region: CASSLSQVPGTSGHNEQFF. The CDR3 bases are TGTGCCAGCAGTTTATCGCAGGTACCCGGGACTAGCGGACACAATGAGCAGTTCTTC.

The rearrangement uses TRBV2 and TRBJ1-5, with 8 bases matching TRBD1. Germline V gene sequence: CDR1 SNHLY, CDR2 FYNNEI. The trim removed 2 bases at V and 0 bases at J, leaving 6 bases unmatched. The CDR3 spans 17 residues. The CDR3 is CASSETGQGYSNQPQHF. DNA for the CDR3: TGTGCCAGCAGTGAAACCGGACAGGGCTATAGCAATCAGCCCCAGCATTTT.

This clone is a singleton in its sample. The CDR3: CASRPRQGSSYEQYF. As DNA, the CDR3 is TGTGCCAGCAGGCCGCGACAGGGGAGCTCCTACGAGCAGTACTTC. The J gene is TRBJ2-7, the V gene TRBV6-6, with 8 bases identical to TRBD1. Germline V gene sequence: CDR1 MNHNY, CDR2 SVGAGI (reference sequence). This CDR3 has 15 amino acids. Trimming at V came to 6 bases and at J to 0 bases, leaving 7 bases not matched to a gene.

J is TRBJ1-2 and V is TRBV5-1; 8 bases are a match to TRBD1. CDR3 size: 20 residues. Germline-derived CDR1 and CDR2 are SGHRS and YFSETQ. Losses at the gene ends were 3 bases for V and 3 bases for J; bases not matched to a gene: 22. As DNA, the CDR3 is TGCGCCAGCAGCTCGCCTACGATGGACAGGGTGAACGACCTACACTATGGCTACACCTTC. This sequence encodes CASSSPTMDRVNDLHYGYTF.

The gene calls are TRBV27 and TRBJ2-3; 14 nucleotides agree with TRBD2. The germline V gene encodes CDR1 MNHEY and CDR2 SMNVEV (reference sequence). The CDR3 extends over 12 amino acids. The trim removed 5 bases at V and 15 bases at J, leaving 4 bases unmatched. CDR3 region: CASSTGLAGVYF. CDR3 nucleotides: TGTGCCAGCAGTACGGGACTAGCGGGAGTTTATTTT.

The rearrangement uses TRBV28 and TRBJ1-3; D may be TRBD1 (5 bases). The CDR3 runs to 13 residues. V gave up 3 bases and J gave up 3 bases, with 6 bases separating them. Germline V gene sequence: CDR1 MDHEN, CDR2 SYDVKM. The CDR3 spells CASSFRVGNTIYF. In nucleotides, the CDR3 is TGTGCCAGCAGTTTCAGGGTTGGAAACACCATATATTTT.

This chain's CDR3 is CASSDPGQGHSPLHF. Written as DNA, the CDR3 is TGTGCCAGCAGCGACCCGGGACAGGGGCATTCACCCCTCCACTTT. The chain recombines TRBV9 with TRBJ1-6, with 10 bases that match TRBD1. V gave up 3 bases and J gave up 8 bases; unmatched junction bases: 5. Per germline, CDR1 SGDLS and CDR2 YYNGEE. There are 15 residues in the CDR3.

This chain joins TRBV25-1 and TRBJ2-5, with D tentatively TRBD1 (6 bases). The V end was cut by 2 bases, the J end by 7 bases, with 14 bases between. This CDR3 region has 14 residues. Germline-derived CDR1 and CDR2 are MGHDK and SYGVNS. The CDR3 DNA sequence: TGTGCCAGCAGTGAAACGGGACCGACAGGGACCCAGTACTTC. The encoded protein is CASSETGPTGTQYF. Complete variable domain (other parts from reference TRBV25-1 and TRBJ2-5): EADIYQTPRYLVIGTGKKITLECSQTMGHDKMYWYQQDPGMELHLIHYSYGVNSTEKGDLSSESTVSRIRTEHFPLTLESARPSHTSQYLCASSETGPTGTQYFGPGTRLLVL.

This chain connects TRBV5-4 to TRBJ1-3, with D perhaps TRBD1 (5 bases). Trimming took off 5 bases at V and 0 bases at J, with 12 bases between the two ends. The CDR3 length is 15 residues. Germline CDR1 SGHNT, CDR2 YYREEE (reference sequence). For the CDR3, the DNA is TGTGCCAGCAGTCGTACCGGGGGCTCTGGAAACACCATATATTTT. It codes for CASSRTGGSGNTIYF.